One and the same sample provided the 12 T cell receptor beta chains below, sequenced in a study of beta chain features in type 1 diabetes. Regarding the study as a whole: Researchers report that Type 1 diabetes patients had moderately but significantly shorter TCRB CDR3s across all four CD4+ subsets.

Expressed TCRB transcripts were sequenced, since all the RNA that had been isolated was reverse transcribed. Measured with immunoSEQ multiplex PCR; TCRdb has only the in-frame clones, and not every one. Among 500,000 to 850,000 clones, over 12% were seen once, and the ten largest hold approximately 0.039%. These receptors' targets are unknown. Sequencing was done on a sample of naive CD4+ T cells from blood. All receptors derive from a man between 18 and 29 years old with type 1 diabetes.

This chain uses TRBV11-2 with TRBJ1-2; no reliable D call. V dropped 1 base and J dropped 4 bases, with 7 bases sitting between them. This CDR3 comprises 13 residues. Germline V CDR1 and CDR2: SGHAT, FQNNGV. The DNA for the CDR3 is TGTGCCAGCAGCTTAGGACCAGGCTATGGCTACACCTTC. It is translated as CASSLGPGYGYTF.

J is TRBJ2-1 and V is TRBV27; D is unresolved. This CDR3 region has 13 residues. CDR1 is MNHEY and CDR2 is SMNVEV in the germline V gene (reference sequence). The V gene lost 3 bases and the J gene lost 9 bases, with 12 bases spanning the gap. Here the CDR3 reads CASSLSYSGEQFF. The CDR3, as DNA: TGTGCCAGCAGTTTGTCGTATTCTGGTGAGCAGTTCTTC.

Of note for this clone: At one end the junction does not follow the germline gene, possibly because of a read error. The genes are TRBV9 and TRBJ2-6; 11 bases agree with TRBD2. Germline CDR1 is SGDLS and CDR2 is YYNGEE. The CDR3 runs 17 residues. CDR3 in DNA: TGTGCCCGCAGCGTACTAGCGGGGGCCGCGGGGGCCAACGTCCTGACTTTC. It translates to CARSVLAGAAGANVLTF.

This clone was picked up a small number of times. The CDR3 loop is CASSVDSGETQYF. The CDR3 DNA is TGCGCCAGCAGCGTCGACAGTGGAGAGACCCAGTACTTC. J is TRBJ2-5 and V is TRBV5-1, with D maybe TRBD1 (5 bases). The germline V gene encodes CDR1 SGHRS and CDR2 YFSETQ. V was trimmed by 4 bases and J by 4 bases, leaving 11 bases between them. The CDR3 has 13 residues.

This clone has more than one count but fewer than ten. The CDR3 DNA reads as TGTGCCAGTAGTATGGGACAGGGGGCAGAGGAGCTGTTTTTT. Its translation: CASSMGQGAEELFF. The rearrangement uses TRBV19 and TRBJ2-2, with 12 bases lining up with TRBD1. Trimming took 3 bases from V and 10 from J; bases not matched to a gene: 3. This CDR3 is built from 14 residues. The V gene's germline CDR1 is LNHDA and CDR2 SQIVND (reference sequence).

The chain is built from TRBV5-1 and TRBJ2-1; D is undetermined. Trimming pared 0 bases from V and 0 bases from J, leaving 10 bases between. The CDR3 contains 16 residues. Germline CDR1 is SGHRS and CDR2 is YFSETQ. The CDR3, as DNA: TGCGCCAGCAGCTTGGTCCAGGCGAGCTCCTACAATGAGCAGTTCTTC. This codes for CASSLVQASSYNEQFF.

V is TRBV11-2 and J is TRBJ2-7; D might be TRBD2 (6 bases). Trimming removed 7 bases from V and 1 base from J, with 11 bases in between. CDR1 is SGHAT and CDR2 is FQNNGV in the germline V gene. This CDR3 has 13 amino acids. The CDR3 bases are TGTGCCAGCACCCTTGGGGGGTCCTACGAGCAGTACTTC. Encoded protein: CASTLGGSYEQYF.

This clone was detected only a few times. The chain carries TRBV27 and TRBJ2-7; possible D gene TRBD1, 6 bases. Trimming took 7 bases from V and 9 from J, leaving 19 bases between them. The CDR3 runs 13 residues. The germline gives CDR1 MNHEY, CDR2 SMNVEV (reference sequence). Here the CDR3 DNA reads TGTGCCAGCACCCTTGGCAGGGGAGCTATGCAGTACTTC. This encodes CASTLGRGAMQYF.

The chain couples TRBV4-3 to TRBJ2-3; 9 nucleotides align to TRBD1. The length of the CDR3 is 15 residues. The V gene's germline CDR1 is LGHNA and CDR2 YSLEER. V dropped 3 bases and J dropped 4; count of bases not matched to a gene: 5. The CDR3 DNA sequence: TGCGCCAGCAGCCAGGACAGGGGCTCCCCAGATACGCAGTATTTT. This translates into CASSQDRGSPDTQYF.

In its sample, this clone was seen a few times. This chain links TRBV5-4 with TRBJ2-7, with 9 bases that match TRBD1. V lost 4 bases, J lost 3 bases, and 5 bases stayed unmatched. From germline, CDR1 is SGHNT and CDR2 YYREEE (reference sequence). The length of the CDR3 is 14 residues. The CDR3 DNA is TGTGCCAGCAGCCGCGGGGGACAGGGCTACGAGCAGTACTTC. Its protein is CASSRGGQGYEQYF.

The table lists this clone with a few counts. The chain combines TRBV4-3 with TRBJ1-1, with TRBD1 matching 9 bases. This CDR3 contains 15 residues. CDR1 is LGHNA and CDR2 is YSLEER in the germline V gene. Trimming cost V 8 bases and J 5 bases; bases outside gene matches: 12. CDR3 protein: CASGSGGTGITEAFF. The CDR3 DNA follows: TGCGCCAGCGGCTCCGGCGGGACAGGGATAACTGAAGCTTTCTTT.

V and J are TRBV7-9 and TRBJ1-2, with D tentatively TRBD1 (5 bases). The CDR3 is made up of 14 amino acids. The germline V gene encodes CDR1 SEHNR and CDR2 FQNEAQ (reference sequence). V was trimmed by 3 bases and J by 8 bases, leaving 16 bases between them. CDR3 amino acids: CASSFGRVLGGYTF. CDR3 nucleotide sequence: TGTGCCAGCAGCTTTGGCAGGGTGCTCGGGGGCTACACCTTC.